This T cell receptor (beta chain) derives from a study of immune heterogeneity within non-small cell lung tumors (dated by TCRdb to between 2018 and 2020). Regarding the research as a whole: By histology, the tumors were a few squamous cell carcinomas, 10 non-squamous carcinomas and 1 tumor not otherwise specified. Whole-exome sequencing, RNA-seq and TCR beta repertoire sequencing were combined for multiple spatially distinct regions from each NSCLC tumor so that intratumoral immune heterogeneity could be examined. TCR repertoires were analyzed from roughly 57 tumor loci of under 18 patients, whereas transcriptome data were available for only 35 to 50 loci from roughly twelve patients. Neoantigen binding to each patient's HLA alleles was predicted with netMHCpan-3.0 for mutant peptides of 8 to 11 amino acids. The research as a whole found: Within a patient, identical dominant CDR3B clonotypes were found to recur across loci, yet unique high-frequency clones were also harbored in different tumor locations. Local T-cell repertoire clonality showed a statistically significant but moderate positive correlation with local tumor mutational burden (R 0.3 to 0.35). Individual patients mostly had different high-frequency TCR beta clonotypes.

For the TCR template, genomic DNA was extracted from bulk tumor tissue, and approximately 600 ng of gDNA was amplified for each sample. During surgery, several biopsies were collected from each primary tumor and placed as far from one another as possible within the tumor mass. Patients in the study cohort, which was described as untreated, were newly diagnosed NSCLC cases going through curative surgery. The donor group was made up of some 15 newly diagnosed non-small cell lung cancer patients undergoing surgery with curative intent. Two independent pathologists examined the resected tumor masses. Sequencing was performed only on DNA and RNA samples of high quality. The TCR beta CDR3 region was amplified with a multiplex PCR system whose first round of roughly 11 cycles used 32 V-gene forward primers and 13 J-gene reverse primers. A QIAGEN Multiplex PCR Kit was used for first-round PCR, and the primer sequences were filed in Chinese patent CN105087789A. A second PCR round added Illumina universal primers using the Phusion High-Fidelity PCR Kit. Sequencing of the TCR libraries was done on the Illumina HiSeq X Ten platform in paired-end mode with a 151 bp read length. On the study's bioinformatics: Cutadapt removed reads without multiplex PCR primers, PEAR merged read pairs, and MiXCR with default settings called CDR3 regions. Shannon entropy measured repertoire diversity, while clonality was calculated as one minus the Shannon entropy divided by the ln of the count of productive unique sequences. Clonotypes present at frequencies of at least 0.5% were defined as dominant or high-frequency T-cell clones. TCRdb redid the processing of the public reads, applying fastp at Q25 and MiXCR, and retained in-frame beta chains. One record per CDR3 amino acid sequence lists the most common genes and DNA. Clone size and V and J calls follow TCRdb, not the original study. Within this sample are some 4,500 distinct CDR3 sequences, with 20% to 25% of them counted one time only. Clones ranked in the top ten supply 9% to 15% of the sample.

Points on this clonotype: Its binding antigen is unknown. Per-base quality was not reported, and no clone a single base away is much larger than it.

From a lookup of the germline V gene, CDR1 and CDR2 are SGHDN and FVKESK. V is cut by 4 bases and J by 2 bases, and the space between the germline ends is 12 bases. Including cysteine and phenylalanine, the CDR3 has 14 amino acids. The CDR3 DNA has 42 bases and is translated from base 1. The sequence came from a man aged 55 to 70 with non-small cell lung cancer. The sample consisted of lung tumor tissue. This chain is built from TRBV14 and TRBJ2-7; the D gene identity is not certain. CDR3 protein: CASSRISGPYEQYF. DNA sequence: TGTGCCAGCAGCCGAATATCGGGCCCCTACGAGCAGTACTTC.